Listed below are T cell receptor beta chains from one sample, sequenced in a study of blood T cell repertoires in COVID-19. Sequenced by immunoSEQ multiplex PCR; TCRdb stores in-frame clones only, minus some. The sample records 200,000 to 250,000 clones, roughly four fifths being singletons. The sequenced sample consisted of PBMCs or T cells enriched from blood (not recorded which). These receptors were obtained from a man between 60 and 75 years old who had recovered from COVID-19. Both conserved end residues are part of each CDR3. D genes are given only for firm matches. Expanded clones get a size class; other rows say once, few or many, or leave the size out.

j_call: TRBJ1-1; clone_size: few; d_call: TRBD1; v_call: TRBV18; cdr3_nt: TGTGCCAGCTCACCCTTAACACCGGGACAGGGGAACACTGAAGCTTTCTTT; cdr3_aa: CASSPLTPGQGNTEAFF
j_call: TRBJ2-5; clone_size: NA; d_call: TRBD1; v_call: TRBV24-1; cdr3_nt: TGTGCCACCAGTACCACCTGGACAGGGAGGGAGACCCAGTACTTC; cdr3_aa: CATSTTWTGRETQYF
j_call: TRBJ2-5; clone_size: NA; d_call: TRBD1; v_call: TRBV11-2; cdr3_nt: TGTGCCAGCAGCTTAGAAGGGACAGGGGGTGCGGAGACCCAGTACTTC; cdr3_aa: CASSLEGTGGAETQYF
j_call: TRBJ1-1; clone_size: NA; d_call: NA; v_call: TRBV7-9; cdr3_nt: TGTGCCAGCAGAGCGACGGCCCTGAACACTGAAGCTTTCTTT; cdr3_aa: CASRATALNTEAFF
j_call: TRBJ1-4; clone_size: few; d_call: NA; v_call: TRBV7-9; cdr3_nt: TGTGCCAGCAGCGCGACAGGTGGCACTAATGAAAAACTGTTTTTT; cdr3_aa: CASSATGGTNEKLFF
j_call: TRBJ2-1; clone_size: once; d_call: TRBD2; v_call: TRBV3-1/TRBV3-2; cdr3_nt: TGTGCCAGCAGCCAAGATGGGGGACTAGCGGGGGACAATGAGCAGTTCTTC; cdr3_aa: CASSQDGGLAGDNEQFF
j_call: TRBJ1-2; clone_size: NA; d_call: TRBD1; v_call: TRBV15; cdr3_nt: TGTGCCACCAGCTCCGCCGGGACAGGGGTTTGGGGCTACACCTTC; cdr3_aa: CATSSAGTGVWGYTF
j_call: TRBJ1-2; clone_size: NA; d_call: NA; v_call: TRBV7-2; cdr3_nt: TGTGCCAGCAGCTTAGTAGCTGGAAACTATGGCTACACCTTC; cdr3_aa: CASSLVAGNYGYTF
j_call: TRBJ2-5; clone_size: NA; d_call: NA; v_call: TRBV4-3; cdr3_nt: TGCGCCAGCAGCCAAGGGGGCCTCATGGGAGAGACCCAGTACTTC; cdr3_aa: CASSQGGLMGETQYF
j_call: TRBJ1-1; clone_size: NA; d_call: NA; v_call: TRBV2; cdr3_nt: TGTGCCAGCACTTCCGGGAGAGAAACTGAAGCTTTCTTT; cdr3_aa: CASTSGRETEAFF
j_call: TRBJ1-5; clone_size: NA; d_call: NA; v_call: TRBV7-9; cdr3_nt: TGTGCCAGCAGCTTACCGGATCAGCCCCAGCATTTT; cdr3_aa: CASSLPDQPQHF
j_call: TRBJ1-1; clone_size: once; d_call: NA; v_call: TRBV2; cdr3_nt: TGTGCCAGCAGCCCGGGCAGGGGGAACACTGAAGCTTTCTTT; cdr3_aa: CASSPGRGNTEAFF
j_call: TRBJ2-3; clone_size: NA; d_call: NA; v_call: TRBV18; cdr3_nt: TGTGCCAGCTCACCAAGGAGTACGTTCACCACAGATACGCAGTATTTT; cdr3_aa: CASSPRSTFTTDTQYF
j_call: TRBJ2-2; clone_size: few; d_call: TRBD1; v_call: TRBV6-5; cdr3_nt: TGTGCCAGCAGACGGGACAGGGAGACCGGGGAGCTGTTTTTT; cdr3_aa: CASRRDRETGELFF
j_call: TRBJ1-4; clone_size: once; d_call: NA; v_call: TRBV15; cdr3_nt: TGTGCCACCAGCAGAGGTCCCAGTGAAAAACTGTTTTTT; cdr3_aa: CATSRGPSEKLFF
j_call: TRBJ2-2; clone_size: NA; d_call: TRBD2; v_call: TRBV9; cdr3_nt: TGTGCCAGCAGCGGAGACCCGGGACTAGTGATCACCGGGGAGCTGTTTTTT; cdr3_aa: CASSGDPGLVITGELFF
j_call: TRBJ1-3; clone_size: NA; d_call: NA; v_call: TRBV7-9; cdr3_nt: TGTGCCAGCAGCACTCCTCTTACAGGGTACGGAAACACCATATATTTT; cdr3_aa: CASSTPLTGYGNTIYF
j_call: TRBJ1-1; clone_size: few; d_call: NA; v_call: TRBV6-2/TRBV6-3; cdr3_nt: TGTGCCAGCAGCCCCCACAGGGAGAGGAACACTGAAGCTTTCTTT; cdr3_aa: CASSPHRERNTEAFF
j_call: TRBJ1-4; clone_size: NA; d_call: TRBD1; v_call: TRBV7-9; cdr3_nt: TGTGCCAGCAGCTTACGGACAGGGGAGGCAACTAATGAAAAACTGTTTTTT; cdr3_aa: CASSLRTGEATNEKLFF
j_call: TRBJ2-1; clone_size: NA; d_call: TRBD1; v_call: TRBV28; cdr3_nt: TGTGCCAGCAGTTTGTCTGGGCAGGGGGTTTATGAGCAGTTCTTC; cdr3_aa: CASSLSGQGVYEQFF
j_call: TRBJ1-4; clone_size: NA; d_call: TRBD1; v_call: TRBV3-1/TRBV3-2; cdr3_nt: TGTGCCAGCAGCCTTGGGACAGAGGAAAAACTGTTTTTT; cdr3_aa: CASSLGTEEKLFF
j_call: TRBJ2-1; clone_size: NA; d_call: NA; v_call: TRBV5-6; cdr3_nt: TGTGCCAGCAGCTTGCCACAGGTCTACAATGAGCAGTTCTTC; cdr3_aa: CASSLPQVYNEQFF
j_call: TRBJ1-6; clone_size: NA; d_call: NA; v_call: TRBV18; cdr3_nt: TGTGCCAGCTCACCCCAGGGAAGTTCGAATTCACCCCTCCACTTT; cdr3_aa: CASSPQGSSNSPLHF
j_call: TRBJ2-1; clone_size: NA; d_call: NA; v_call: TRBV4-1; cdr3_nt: TGCGCCAGCAGCCAAGATGCTAACTCCTACAATGAGCAGTTCTTC; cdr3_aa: CASSQDANSYNEQFF
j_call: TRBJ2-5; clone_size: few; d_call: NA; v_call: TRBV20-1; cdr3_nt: TGCAGTGCTCAGGACCAAGAGACCCAGTACTTC; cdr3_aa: CSAQDQETQYF
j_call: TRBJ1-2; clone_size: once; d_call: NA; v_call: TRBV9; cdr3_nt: TGTGCCAGCAGCGTCTCTGGAGGGGGCTACACCTTC; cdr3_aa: CASSVSGGGYTF
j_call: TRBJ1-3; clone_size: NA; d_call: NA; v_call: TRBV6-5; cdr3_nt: TGTGCCAGCAGTATCCTTGGAAACACCATATATTTT; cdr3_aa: CASSILGNTIYF
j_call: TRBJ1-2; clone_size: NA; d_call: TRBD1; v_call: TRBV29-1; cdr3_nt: TGCAGCGTCGCAGGGGGGAACTATGGCTACACCTTC; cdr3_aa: CSVAGGNYGYTF
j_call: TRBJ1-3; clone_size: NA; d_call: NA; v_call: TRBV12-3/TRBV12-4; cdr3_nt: TGTGCCAGCAGCAGAAACACCATATATTTT; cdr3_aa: CASSRNTIYF
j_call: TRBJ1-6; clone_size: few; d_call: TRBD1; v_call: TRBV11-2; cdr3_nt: TGTGCCAGCAGCTTAGAGACCGGACAGGCACAGCCCCTCCACTTT; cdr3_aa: CASSLETGQAQPLHF
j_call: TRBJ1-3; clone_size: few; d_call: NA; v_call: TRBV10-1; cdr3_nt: TGCGCCAGCAGTGACCCGGGAAACTCTGGAAACACCATATATTTT; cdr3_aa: CASSDPGNSGNTIYF
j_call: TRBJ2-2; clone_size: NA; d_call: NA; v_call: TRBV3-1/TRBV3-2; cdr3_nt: TGTGCCAGCAGCCAATTTGTTACAGGGCTTAACGGGGAGCTGTTTTTT; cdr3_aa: CASSQFVTGLNGELFF
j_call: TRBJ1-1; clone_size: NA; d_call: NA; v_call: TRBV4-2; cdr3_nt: TGTGCCAGCAGCCAAGGAGGCATTTACACTGAAGCTTTCTTT; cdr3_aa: CASSQGGIYTEAFF
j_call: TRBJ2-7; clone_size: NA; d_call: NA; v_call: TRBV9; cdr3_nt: TGTGCCAGCAGCGCTGAGGGGGATGCGGCCTACGAGCAGTACTTC; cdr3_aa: CASSAEGDAAYEQYF
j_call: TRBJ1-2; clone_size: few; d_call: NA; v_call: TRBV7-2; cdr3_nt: TGTGCCAGCAGCTTAGAGCGGGGGGGGTACTATGGCTACACCTTC; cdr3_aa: CASSLERGGYYGYTF
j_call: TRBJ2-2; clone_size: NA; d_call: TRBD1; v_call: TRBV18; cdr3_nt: TGTGCCAGCTCGCAAGACAGGGGGGACACCGGGGAGCTGTTTTTT; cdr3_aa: CASSQDRGDTGELFF
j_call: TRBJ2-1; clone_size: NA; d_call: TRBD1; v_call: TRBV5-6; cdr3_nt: TGTGCCAGCAGCCGCGGTAGGCAGGGGGCCTATGAGCAGTTCTTC; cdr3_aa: CASSRGRQGAYEQFF
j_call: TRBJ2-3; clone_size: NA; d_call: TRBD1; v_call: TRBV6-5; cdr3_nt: TGTGCCAGCAGTTTTGCAGGGACAGAGTATTTT; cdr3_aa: CASSFAGTEYF
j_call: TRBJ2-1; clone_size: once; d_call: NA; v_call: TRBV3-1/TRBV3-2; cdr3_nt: TGTGCCAGCAGCCAAGTTTACAGCTACGAGCAGTTCTTC; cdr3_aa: CASSQVYSYEQFF
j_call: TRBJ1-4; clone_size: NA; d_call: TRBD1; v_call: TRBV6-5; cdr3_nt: TGTGCCAGCAGCCTCGACAGGGGTGAAAAACTGTTTTTT; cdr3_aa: CASSLDRGEKLFF
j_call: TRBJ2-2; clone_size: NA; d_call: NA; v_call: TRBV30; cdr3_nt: TGTGCCTGGAGTGTACGCCAGGGGACCACCGGGGAGCTGTTTTTT; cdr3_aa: CAWSVRQGTTGELFF
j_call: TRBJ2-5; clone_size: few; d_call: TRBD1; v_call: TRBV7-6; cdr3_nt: TGTGCCAGCAGCTTACCCGGGGACAGTTTCTGGAAGACCCAGTACTTC; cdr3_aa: CASSLPGDSFWKTQYF
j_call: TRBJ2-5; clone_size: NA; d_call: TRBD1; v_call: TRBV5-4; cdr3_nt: TGTGCCAGCAGCAAGGACAGGGTAGACGGAGAGACCCAGTACTTC; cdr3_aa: CASSKDRVDGETQYF
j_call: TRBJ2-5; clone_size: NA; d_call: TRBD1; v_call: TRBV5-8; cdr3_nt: TGTGCCAGCAGCCAAGGGACAGACCAAGAGACCCAGTACTTC; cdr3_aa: CASSQGTDQETQYF
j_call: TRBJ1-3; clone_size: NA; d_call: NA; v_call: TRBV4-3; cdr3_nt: TGCGCCAGCAGCCAAACGACAGGCGCTGGAAACACCATATATTTT; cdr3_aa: CASSQTTGAGNTIYF
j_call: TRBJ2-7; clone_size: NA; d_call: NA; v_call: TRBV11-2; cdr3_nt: TGTGCCAGCCAAACGGATAGGGGCATCGCCTACGAGCAGTACTTC; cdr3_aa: CASQTDRGIAYEQYF
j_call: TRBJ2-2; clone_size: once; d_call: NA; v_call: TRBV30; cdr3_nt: TGTGCCTGGAGTGCTCAGGGGTCGGACACCGGGGAGCTGTTTTTT; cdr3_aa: CAWSAQGSDTGELFF
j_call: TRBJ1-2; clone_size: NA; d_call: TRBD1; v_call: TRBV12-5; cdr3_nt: TGTGCTAGTGGTTTGGCTGGACAGGATGGCTACACCTTC; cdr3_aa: CASGLAGQDGYTF